The 17 T cell receptor beta chains below come from one sample, sequenced in a study of blood T cell repertoires in COVID-19. The protocol was immunoSEQ multiplex PCR, while the TCRdb copy is restricted to in-frame clones and leaves out a portion. The sample yields hundreds of thousands of clones, about nine tenths seen once. Sequenced: peripheral blood. These receptors came from a man in his sixties who had recovered from COVID-19.

This clone was observed a single time. Different DNA sequences within this sample yield the same CDR3. This rearrangement joins TRBV20-1 to TRBJ1-1, with no clear D. The germline V and J ends were trimmed by 6 bases and 1 base, with 6 bases remaining between them. The CDR3 has 11 amino acids. In germline, CDR1 is DFQATT, CDR2 SNEGSKA (reference sequence). The CDR3 loop reads CSAGANTEAFF. In DNA, the CDR3 is TGCAGTGCCGGAGCGAACACTGAAGCTTTCTTT.

The genes are TRBV11-3 and TRBJ2-1; TRBD2 matches 9 bases. Germline lookup yields CDR1 SGHNT and CDR2 YENEEA. CDR3 length equals 18 residues. Germline trimming cut 1 base from V and 5 bases from J; bases unmatched to any gene: 12. The chain's CDR3 is CASSLGYRGGAFNNEQFF. In DNA, the CDR3 is TGTGCCAGCAGCTTAGGTTATCGCGGGGGGGCTTTTAACAATGAGCAGTTCTTC.

The genes are TRBV7-3 and TRBJ1-1, with D perhaps matching TRBD1 (5 bases). CDR3 length: 14 residues. Trimming shortened V by 4 bases and J by 1 base, and 10 bases separated the two germline ends. Germline CDR1 is SGHTA and CDR2 is FQGTGA. In nucleotides, the CDR3 is TGTGCCAGCAGCTCCCAGGGTTCGAACACTGAAGCTTTCTTT. Protein product: CASSSQGSNTEAFF.

The chain carries TRBV6-2 or TRBV6-3 and TRBJ2-5; 11 bases map to TRBD2. The CDR3 contains 16 residues. Germline values: CDR1 MNHEY, CDR2 SVGEGT. V lost 4 bases and J lost 1; bases outside the gene matches: 5. The CDR3 here is CASSSHSGRAQETQYF. CDR3 sequence (DNA): TGTGCCAGCAGTTCCCATAGCGGGAGGGCCCAAGAGACCCAGTACTTC.

The chain recombines TRBV5-4 with TRBJ2-5; 8 positions match TRBD1. This CDR3 spans 13 amino acids. V lost 6 bases and J lost 5; bases outside the gene matches: 6. Germline V gene data show CDR1 as SGHNT and CDR2 as YYREEE (reference sequence). The CDR3: CASTIRGRETQYF. The CDR3 region has the DNA TGTGCCAGCACCATCAGGGGGCGGGAGACCCAGTACTTC.

The rearrangement links TRBV19 to TRBJ1-3; D is unclear. The CDR3 loop spans 15 amino acids. V was shortened by 2 bases and J by 2 bases, with 10 bases between the two germline ends. Per the germline V gene, CDR1 is LNHDA and CDR2 is SQIVND (reference sequence). The CDR3: CASSIPPRAGNTIYF. Written as DNA, the CDR3 is TGTGCCAGTAGTATACCTCCGCGGGCTGGAAACACCATATATTTT.

The V and J genes are TRBV5-1 and TRBJ2-4; 13 bases agree with TRBD2. This CDR3 has 16 amino acids. Germline V gene data show CDR1 as SGHRS and CDR2 as YFSETQ. V shed 3 bases and J 1 base; nucleotides not matched to a gene: 1. For the CDR3, the DNA is TGCGCCAGCAGCTCGACTAGCGGGAGGGCCAAAAACATTCAGTACTTC. Protein: CASSSTSGRAKNIQYF.

This clone was detected a few times. The V and J genes are TRBV3-1 (or the pseudogene TRBV3-2) and TRBJ2-1; possible D gene TRBD2, 5 bases. V shed 4 bases and J shed 4 bases, with 17 bases lying between them. This CDR3 spans 16 amino acids. Germline CDR1 is LGHDT and CDR2 is YNNKEL (reference sequence). The CDR3 reads CASSPGLGREYNEQFF. The CDR3 region has the DNA TGTGCCAGCAGCCCTGGCCTTGGGAGAGAGTACAATGAGCAGTTCTTC.

The chain is built from TRBV7-2 and TRBJ2-2; a possible D gene is TRBD2 (5 bases). This CDR3 region has 17 residues. V was shortened by 2 bases and J by 3 bases, with 16 bases between the two germline ends. Per germline, CDR1 SGHTA and CDR2 FQGNSA. This CDR3 reads CASSLLGGWQDTGELFF. CDR3 bases: TGTGCCAGCAGCTTATTGGGCGGGTGGCAGGACACCGGGGAGCTGTTTTTT.

The V call is TRBV7-2, the J call TRBJ2-7; 9 positions match TRBD2. Germline V gene data show CDR1 as SGHTA and CDR2 as FQGNSA. The length of the CDR3 is 15 residues. The V and J ends lost 2 bases and 4 bases, in that order; junction bases with no gene match: 6. CDR3: CASSLRREGRYEQYF. CDR3 DNA sequence: TGTGCCAGCAGCTTAAGGCGGGAGGGCCGGTACGAGCAGTACTTC.

This sequence joins TRBV29-1 and TRBJ1-2; no reliable D call. The V gene lost 4 bases and the J gene lost 8 bases, with 14 bases spanning the gap. Germline CDR1 reads SQVTM; CDR2 reads ANQGSEA. This CDR3 spans 12 amino acids. CDR3 sequence reads: CSVGHGLGGYTF. Written as DNA, the CDR3 is TGCAGCGTTGGGCACGGCTTGGGCGGCTACACCTTC.

V gene TRBV5-1 combines with J gene TRBJ1-5; no reliable D call. V was shortened by 0 bases and J by 0 bases, with 7 bases between the two germline ends. There are 15 residues in the CDR3. CDR1 is SGHRS, CDR2 YFSETQ, per germline. CDR3 nucleotide sequence: TGCGCCAGCAGCTTGGATCCCATTAGCAATCAGCCCCAGCATTTT. Protein sequence: CASSLDPISNQPQHF.

This chain uses TRBV6-5 with TRBJ1-5, with D possibly being TRBD1 (6 bases). V was cut by 6 bases and J by 7 bases, with 19 bases left in between. CDR1 MNHEY and CDR2 SVGAGI come from the germline V gene. The CDR3 contains 15 residues. The CDR3, as DNA: TGTGCCAGCAGCCGCTTAGGCGGGGGCGGCCAGCCCCAGCATTTT. Its translation: CASSRLGGGGQPQHF.

The genes are TRBV16 and TRBJ2-1, with 7 bases lining up with TRBD2. CDR1 and CDR2 from the germline V gene are KGHSY and FQNENV. The CDR3 covers 19 residues. Trimming took 1 base from V and 7 from J; bases not matched to a gene: 19. The CDR3 loop is CASSQWWGPGGFLWNEQFF. The CDR3 nucleotides read TGTGCCAGCAGCCAATGGTGGGGTCCGGGAGGTTTCTTGTGGAATGAGCAGTTCTTC.

The chain links TRBV2 to TRBJ2-1, with D perhaps TRBD1 (6 bases). Per the germline V gene, CDR1 is SNHLY and CDR2 is FYNNEI. The CDR3 is 14 amino acids. The V end was cut by 6 bases, the J end by 4 bases, with 13 bases between. Here the CDR3 reads CASRQDSPYNEQFF. CDR3 nucleotides: TGTGCCAGCAGACAGGACAGTCCATACAATGAGCAGTTCTTC.

The V and J genes are TRBV6-1 and TRBJ2-1; tentatively, D is TRBD1 (6 bases). The CDR3 covers 16 residues. The V gene's germline CDR1 is MNHNS and CDR2 SASEGT. V shed 2 bases and J shed 2 bases, with 13 bases lying between them. The CDR3 region has the DNA TGTGCCAGCAGTGAACAGTCTTCAGGGGCCTACAATGAGCAGTTCTTC. Its translation: CASSEQSSGAYNEQFF.

This clone has a single count. The chain uses TRBV27 and TRBJ2-1; 9 nucleotides match TRBD1. The CDR3 covers 15 residues. Germline CDR1 MNHEY, CDR2 SMNVEV (reference sequence). J lost 5 bases, V lost 6 bases, and 8 bases had no gene match. The CDR3 DNA follows: TGTGCCAGCAGCCCCGGGACAGGGCTTCACAATGAGCAGTTCTTC. Its translation: CASSPGTGLHNEQFF.